Listed below are T cell receptor beta chains from one sample, sequenced in a study of cytomegalovirus exposure and HLA in healthy donors. Assay: immunoSEQ multiplex PCR; the TCRdb copy retains only in-frame clones and omits some. The table shows under 200,000 clones, with about two thirds occurring only once. The sequencing input was PBMCs. The receptors derive from a woman aged 18-29 years in good health and CMV-seropositive. The CDR3 runs from the conserved cysteine through the conserved F or W. D genes are given only for firm matches. The size of a clone is reported for some rows only, either as once, few or many, or as a class for expanded clones.

size	V	D	J	CDR3	DNA
-	TRBV10-3	-	TRBJ1-3	CAITPAGQANTIYF	TGTGCCATCACCCCCGCGGGGCAGGCAAACACCATATATTTT
-	TRBV5-1	-	TRBJ2-7	CASSVGMGRRAYEQYF	TGCGCCAGCAGCGTAGGGATGGGACGGAGGGCCTACGAGCAGTACTTC
few	TRBV6-5	TRBD2	TRBJ2-3	CASRPGLVADTQYF	TGTGCCAGCAGACCGGGACTAGTCGCAGATACGCAGTATTTT
-	TRBV7-2	TRBD1	TRBJ1-2	CASSLGLRGPIANYGYTF	TGTGCCAGCAGCTTAGGTCTTAGGGGGCCAATAGCTAACTATGGCTACACCTTC
-	TRBV27	TRBD1	TRBJ1-1	CASSLGTANTEAFF	TGTGCCAGCAGTTTAGGGACAGCGAACACTGAAGCTTTCTTT
-	TRBV14	TRBD1	TRBJ2-7	CASNDRDGFTYEQYF	TGTGCCAGCAACGACAGGGACGGATTTACCTACGAGCAGTACTTC
once	TRBV28	TRBD2	TRBJ2-3	CASSFFSRGLADRTDTQYF	TGTGCCAGCAGTTTCTTTAGCCGAGGGCTAGCGGACCGCACAGATACGCAGTATTTT
-	TRBV6-5	TRBD1	TRBJ2-7	CASSYSGQGSSYEQYF	TGTGCCAGCAGTTACTCGGGACAGGGGAGCTCCTACGAGCAGTACTTC
few	TRBV5-1	TRBD2	TRBJ2-7	CASSLVAGGNYEQYF	TGCGCCAGCAGCTTGGTAGCGGGAGGAAACTACGAGCAGTACTTC
-	TRBV10-1	-	TRBJ1-1	CATHPSQVKRSNTEAFF	TGCGCCACCCACCCATCGCAGGTTAAAAGGTCGAACACTGAAGCTTTCTTT
-	TRBV7-2	TRBD1	TRBJ1-3	CASSEGQGRNTIYF	TGTGCCAGCAGCGAAGGACAGGGAAGAAACACCATATATTTT
-	TRBV30	TRBD1	TRBJ2-5	CAWSANPGQRETQYF	TGTGCCTGGAGTGCAAACCCGGGACAGAGAGAGACCCAGTACTTC
-	TRBV7-9	-	TRBJ1-1	CASSPSLDWTEAFF	TGTGCCAGCAGCCCCAGTCTAGATTGGACTGAAGCTTTCTTT
few	TRBV29-1	-	TRBJ1-2	CSVEQGNYGYTF	TGCAGCGTTGAACAGGGGAACTATGGCTACACCTTC
-	TRBV6-5	-	TRBJ2-2	CASSYSTGPLGELFF	TGTGCCAGCAGTTACTCGACAGGCCCCCTTGGGGAGCTGTTTTTT
-	TRBV5-4	-	TRBJ1-2	CASSLDSTSYGYTF	TGTGCCAGCAGCCTGGACAGCACATCCTATGGCTACACCTTC
-	TRBV18	TRBD1	TRBJ1-1	CASSSSDRGNTEAFF	TGTGCCAGCTCAAGCTCGGACAGGGGGAACACTGAAGCTTTCTTT
-	TRBV20-1	-	TRBJ1-2	CSVQGSDGYTF	TGCAGTGTTCAGGGGTCCGATGGCTACACCTTC
-	TRBV27	-	TRBJ2-7	CASGFGAIRGTDEQYF	TGTGCCAGCGGGTTTGGGGCTATTAGGGGGACGGACGAGCAGTACTTC
-	TRBV7-9	TRBD1	TRBJ2-2	CASSSWTGGNTGELFF	TGTGCCAGCAGCTCTTGGACAGGTGGGAACACCGGGGAGCTGTTTTTT
once	TRBV29-1	TRBD1	TRBJ1-5	CSVRQGSDQPQHF	TGCAGCGTAAGACAGGGGAGTGATCAGCCCCAGCATTTT
few	TRBV6-1	-	TRBJ1-3	CASSEDLYSGNTIYF	TGTGCCAGCAGTGAAGACCTATACTCTGGAAACACCATATATTTT
-	TRBV5-4	TRBD2	TRBJ2-3	CASSQELAGTDTQYF	TGTGCCAGCAGCCAAGAACTAGCGGGAACAGATACGCAGTATTTT
-	TRBV20-1	-	TRBJ1-2	CSAKDSPLSF	TGCAGTGCTAAGGACAGTCCGCTCTCCTTC
few	TRBV27	-	TRBJ1-2	CASSSLQINYGYTF	TGTGCCAGCAGTTCCTTACAGATTAACTATGGCTACACCTTC
-	TRBV5-6	-	TRBJ2-7	CASSLASEQYF	TGTGCCAGCAGCTTGGCCAGCGAGCAGTACTTC
once	TRBV7-9	TRBD1	TRBJ1-3	CASSFLQGAYGNTIYF	TGTGCCAGCAGCTTCTTACAGGGGGCTTATGGAAACACCATATATTTT
few	TRBV29-1	TRBD2	TRBJ2-3	CSVDSLAEGTDTQYF	TGCAGCGTTGATTCGCTAGCGGAGGGAACAGATACGCAGTATTTT
-	TRBV5-1	-	TRBJ2-1	CASSLVGEYNEQFF	TGCGCCAGCAGCTTGGTGGGCGAATACAATGAGCAGTTCTTC
-	TRBV2	TRBD1	TRBJ2-1	CASRGQGRGNEQFF	TGTGCCAGCAGGGGACAGGGGAGAGGCAATGAGCAGTTCTTC
-	TRBV7-9	-	TRBJ1-1	CASRGGVNTEAFF	TGTGCCAGCCGCGGGGGGGTGAACACTGAAGCTTTCTTT
-	TRBV5-1	-	TRBJ2-4	CASSLSGTKNIQYF	TGCGCCAGCAGCTTATCAGGGACCAAAAACATTCAGTACTTC
-	TRBV2	-	TRBJ1-4	CASGLSGVNEKLFF	TGTGCCAGTGGCTTATCGGGGGTTAATGAAAAACTGTTTTTT
-	TRBV2	-	TRBJ1-2	CASRVAVEGYTF	TGTGCCAGCAGGGTGGCGGTGGAGGGCTACACCTTC
once	TRBV7-7	TRBD2	TRBJ2-1	CASSLEVAGDTYNEQFF	TGTGCTAGCAGCTTAGAGGTAGCGGGAGACACCTACAATGAGCAGTTCTTC
-	TRBV6-5	TRBD1	TRBJ1-5	CASRPDRAGNQPQHF	TGTGCCAGCAGGCCGGACAGGGCTGGCAATCAGCCCCAGCATTTT